The T cell receptor (beta chain) described here comes from a study of T cell responses to AZD1222 COVID-19 vaccine. Whole-study context: Samples with a second dose at about 4 or about 12 weeks were pooled together.

Libraries were prepared by immunoSEQ multiplex PCR; TCRdb keeps only in-frame clonotypes and omits some of them. The sample comprises approximately 160,000 clones, around nine tenths of which are singletons, and approximately 1.5% rests with the top ten. The CDR3 is made up of 13 amino acids. The V gene's germline CDR1 is KGHSH and CDR2 LQKENI. V lost 2 bases to trimming and J lost 1 base, with 5 bases between them. Comments on this clone: Antigen: not known.

Study-wide findings and caveats: Donor demographics were predominantly white British with a female majority; clonal diversity may be underestimated. Across spike, vaccine-associated CD4 TCRs were found, dominant at 160-218 and 743-854.

The chain carries TRBV18 and TRBJ1-1; no clear D. This material consisted of peripheral blood, taken on day 0 of AZD1222 vaccination. The TCR sequence derives from an adult in good health. CDR3 bases: TGTGCCAGCTCACCAGTCCCGAACACTGAAGCTTTCTTT. It yields the protein CASSPVPNTEAFF.